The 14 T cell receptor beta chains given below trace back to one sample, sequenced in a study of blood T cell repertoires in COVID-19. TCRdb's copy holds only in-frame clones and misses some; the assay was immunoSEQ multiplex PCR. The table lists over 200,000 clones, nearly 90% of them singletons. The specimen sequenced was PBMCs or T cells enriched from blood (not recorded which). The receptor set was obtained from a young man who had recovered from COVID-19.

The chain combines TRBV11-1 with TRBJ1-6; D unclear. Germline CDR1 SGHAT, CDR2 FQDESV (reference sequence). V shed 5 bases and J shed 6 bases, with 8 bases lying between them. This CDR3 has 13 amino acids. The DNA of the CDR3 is TGTGCCAGCAGCCCGGGGTCTAATTCACCCCTCCACTTT. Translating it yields CASSPGSNSPLHF.

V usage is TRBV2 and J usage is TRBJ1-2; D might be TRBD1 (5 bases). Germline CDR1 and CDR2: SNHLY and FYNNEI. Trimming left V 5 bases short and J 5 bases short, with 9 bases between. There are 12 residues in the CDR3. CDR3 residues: CASSQEGYGYTF. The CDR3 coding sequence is TGTGCCAGCAGTCAAGAGGGGTATGGCTACACCTTC.

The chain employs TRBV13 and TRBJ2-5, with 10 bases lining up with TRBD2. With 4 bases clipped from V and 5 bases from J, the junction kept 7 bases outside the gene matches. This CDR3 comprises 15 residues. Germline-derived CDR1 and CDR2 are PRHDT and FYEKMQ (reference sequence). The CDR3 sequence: CASSSVAGGGETQYF. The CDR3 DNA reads TGTGCCAGCAGCTCCGTAGCGGGGGGCGGTGAGACCCAGTACTTC.

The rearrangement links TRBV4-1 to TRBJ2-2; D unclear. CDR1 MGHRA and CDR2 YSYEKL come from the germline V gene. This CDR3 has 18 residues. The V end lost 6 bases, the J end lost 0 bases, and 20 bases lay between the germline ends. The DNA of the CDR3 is TGCGCCAGCAGTACCGAATCCAGGAAAACCGCGAACACCGGGGAGCTGTTTTTT. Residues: CASSTESRKTANTGELFF.

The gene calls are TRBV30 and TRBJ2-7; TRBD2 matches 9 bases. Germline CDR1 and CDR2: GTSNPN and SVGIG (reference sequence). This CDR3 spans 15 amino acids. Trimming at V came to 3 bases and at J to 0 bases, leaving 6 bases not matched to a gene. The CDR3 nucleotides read TGTGCCTGGAGCCAGGGACTAGCAGGCTCCTACGAGCAGTACTTC. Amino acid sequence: CAWSQGLAGSYEQYF. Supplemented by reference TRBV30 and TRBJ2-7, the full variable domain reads SQTIHQWPATLVQPVGSPLSLECTVEGTSNPNLYWYRQAAGRGLQLLFYSVGIGQISSEVPQNLSASRPQDRQFILSSKKLLLSDSGFYLCAWSQGLAGSYEQYFGPGTRLTVT.

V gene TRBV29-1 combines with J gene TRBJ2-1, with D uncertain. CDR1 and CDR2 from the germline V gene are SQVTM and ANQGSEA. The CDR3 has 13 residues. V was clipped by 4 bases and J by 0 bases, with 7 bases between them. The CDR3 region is CSVAYSSYNEQFF. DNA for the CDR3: TGCAGCGTTGCCTACAGCTCCTACAATGAGCAGTTCTTC.

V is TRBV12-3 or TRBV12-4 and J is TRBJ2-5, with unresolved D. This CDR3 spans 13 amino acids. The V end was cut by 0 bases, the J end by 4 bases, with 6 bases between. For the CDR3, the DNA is TGTGCCAGCAGTTTAGCGCTTAGAGAGACCCAGTACTTC. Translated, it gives CASSLALRETQYF.

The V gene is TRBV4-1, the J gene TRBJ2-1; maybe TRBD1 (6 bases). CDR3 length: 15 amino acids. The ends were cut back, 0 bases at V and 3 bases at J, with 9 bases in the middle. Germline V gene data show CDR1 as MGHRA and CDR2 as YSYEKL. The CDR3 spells CASSQDWDNYNEQFF. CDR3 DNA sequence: TGCGCCAGCAGCCAAGACTGGGACAACTACAATGAGCAGTTCTTC.

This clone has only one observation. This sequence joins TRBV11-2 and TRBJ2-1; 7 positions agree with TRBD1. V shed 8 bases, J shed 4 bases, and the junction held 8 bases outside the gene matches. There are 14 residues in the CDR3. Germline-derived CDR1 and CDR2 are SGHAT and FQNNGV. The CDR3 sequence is CASFRDRQYNEQFF. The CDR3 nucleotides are TGTGCCAGCTTCCGGGACAGACAGTACAATGAGCAGTTCTTC.

The CDR3: CASRSTGDEQYF. CDR3 DNA sequence: TGCGCCAGCAGGTCCACAGGAGACGAGCAGTACTTC. The J gene is TRBJ2-7, the V gene TRBV5-1; D is possibly TRBD1 (5 bases). V was pared by 5 bases and J by 5 bases, with 11 bases between. The CDR3 has 12 residues. Looked up from germline, CDR1 is SGHRS and CDR2 is YFSETQ.

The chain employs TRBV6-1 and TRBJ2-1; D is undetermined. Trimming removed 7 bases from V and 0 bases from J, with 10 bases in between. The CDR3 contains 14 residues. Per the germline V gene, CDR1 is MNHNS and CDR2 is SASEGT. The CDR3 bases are TGTGCCAGCACCCTAGGCGCCTCCTACAATGAGCAGTTCTTC. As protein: CASTLGASYNEQFF.

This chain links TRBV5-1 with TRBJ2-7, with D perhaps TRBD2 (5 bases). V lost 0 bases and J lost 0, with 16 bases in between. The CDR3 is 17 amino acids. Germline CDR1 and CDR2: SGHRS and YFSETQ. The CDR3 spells CASSLAVFEGRSYEQYF. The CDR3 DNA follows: TGCGCCAGCAGCTTGGCCGTTTTTGAGGGCCGCTCCTACGAGCAGTACTTC.

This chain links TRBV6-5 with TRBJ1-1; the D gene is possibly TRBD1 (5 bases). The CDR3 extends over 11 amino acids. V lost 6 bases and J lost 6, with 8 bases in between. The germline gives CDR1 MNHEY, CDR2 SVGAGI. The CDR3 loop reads CASRGRAEAFF. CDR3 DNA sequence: TGTGCCAGCAGGGGCAGGGCTGAAGCTTTCTTT.

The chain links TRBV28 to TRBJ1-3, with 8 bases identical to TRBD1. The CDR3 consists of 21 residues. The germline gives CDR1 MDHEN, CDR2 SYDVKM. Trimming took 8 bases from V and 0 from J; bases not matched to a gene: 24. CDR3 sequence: CASPHDEMQGAIEYSGNTIYF. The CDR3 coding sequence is TGTGCCAGCCCGCACGACGAGATGCAGGGGGCTATTGAGTACTCTGGAAACACCATATATTTT.